This TCR beta chain stems from a study of blood T cell repertoires in COVID-19. Background on the study: T cells, B-cell-depleted T cells, or PBMCs supplied cDNA or gDNA.

Original processing notes: Estimated nucleated cell counts came from reference gene primer amplification. TCRdb's table, derived via immunoSEQ multiplex PCR, lists solely in-frame clones and lacks some. V, J and clone size were drawn from that table, and D and trimming were deduced from the DNA. The sample has approximately 170,000 clones; 80% to 85% are singletons. Between the trimmed V and J ends, which lost 4 bases and 1 base, there was a span of 10 bases. This CDR3 is 14 amino acids long. The germline CDR1 and CDR2 sequences are MDHEN and SYDVKM. The TCR comes from a woman aged 70 to 79 with COVID-19, enrolled during active disease. V usage is TRBV28 and J usage is TRBJ1-1; a possible D gene is TRBD1 (6 bases). Specimen: peripheral blood. The CDR3 spells CASSSQGRNTEAFF. CDR3 DNA: TGTGCCAGCAGTTCACAGGGTAGGAACACTGAAGCTTTCTTT.